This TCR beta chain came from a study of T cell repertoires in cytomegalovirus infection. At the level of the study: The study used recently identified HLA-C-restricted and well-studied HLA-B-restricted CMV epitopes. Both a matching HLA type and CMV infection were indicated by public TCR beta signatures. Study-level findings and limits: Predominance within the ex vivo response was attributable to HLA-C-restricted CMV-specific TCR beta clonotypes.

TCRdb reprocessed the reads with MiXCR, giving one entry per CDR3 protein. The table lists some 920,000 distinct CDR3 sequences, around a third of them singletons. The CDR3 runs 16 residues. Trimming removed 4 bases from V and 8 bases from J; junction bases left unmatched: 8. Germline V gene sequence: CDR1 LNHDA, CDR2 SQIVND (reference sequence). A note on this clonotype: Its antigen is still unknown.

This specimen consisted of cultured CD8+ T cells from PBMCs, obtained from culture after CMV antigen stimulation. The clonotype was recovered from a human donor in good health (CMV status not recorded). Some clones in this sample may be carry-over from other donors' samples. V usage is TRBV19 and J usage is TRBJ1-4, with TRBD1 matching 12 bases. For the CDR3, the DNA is TGTGCCAGTAGTAGGCCGTGGGACAGGGGGCAAGAAAAACTGTTTTTT. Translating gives CASSRPWDRGQEKLFF.